Listed here are 19 T cell receptor beta chains from one sample, sequenced in a study of neurological immune-mediated disorders. TCRdb reanalysed the 5' RACE reads using MiXCR and keeps one entry per CDR3 protein. The sample shows tens of thousands of distinct CDR3 sequences, more than 4.5% of them seen only once. The sequenced sample consisted of CD4+ T cells from blood. These receptors were collected from a man between 18 and 35 years old in good health.

This clonotype was detected a few times. This chain uses TRBV5-1 with TRBJ2-1; TRBD2 aligns across 8 bases. CDR1 is SGHRS, CDR2 YFSETQ, per germline. Trimming at V came to 1 base and at J to 2 bases, leaving 5 bases not matched to a gene. The CDR3 consists of 16 residues. CDR3 protein: CASSLRPAGAYNEQFF. CDR3 coding DNA: TGCGCCAGCAGCTTGAGGCCAGCGGGGGCCTACAATGAGCAGTTCTTC.

This clonotype was observed many times. The chain recombines TRBV6-6 with TRBJ2-1, with D possibly TRBD1 on 6 matching bases. This CDR3 region has 16 residues. The germline gives CDR1 MNHNY, CDR2 SVGAGI (reference sequence). V lost 0 bases and J lost 8, with 17 bases in between. Written as DNA, the CDR3 is TGTGCCAGCAGTTACTCGATTGTCCTCAAGGGGGATGAGCAGTTCTTC. It yields the protein CASSYSIVLKGDEQFF.

The chain is built from TRBV7-2 and TRBJ2-7, with TRBD2 matching over 12 bases. Germline V gene data show CDR1 as SGHTA and CDR2 as FQGNSA. The CDR3 totals 18 residues. V lost 4 bases and J lost 0; bases outside the gene matches: 10. The DNA for the CDR3 is TGTGCCAGCAGCTCCCGACTAGCGGGGGCCCCGAGCTCCTACGAGCAGTACTTC. This encodes CASSSRLAGAPSSYEQYF.

This clonotype occurred many times. This rearrangement joins TRBV5-1 to TRBJ1-2; 7 positions match TRBD1. This CDR3 is built from 12 residues. J was trimmed by 8 bases and V by 2 bases; bases with no gene match: 3. Germline CDR1 is SGHRS and CDR2 is YFSETQ. In nucleotides, the CDR3 is TGCGCCAGCAGCTTCACAGGGGACGGCTACACCTTC. This codes for CASSFTGDGYTF.

This clonotype was seen at least ten times. The rearrangement uses TRBV20-1 and TRBJ1-2, with 12 bases lining up with TRBD1. Trimming took 5 bases from V and 4 from J; bases not matched to a gene: 11. The CDR3 length is 16 residues. From germline, CDR1 is DFQATT and CDR2 SNEGSKA (reference sequence). This CDR3 is CSAPNRDRGPAYGYTF. CDR3 DNA: TGCAGTGCTCCTAATAGGGACAGGGGGCCGGCCTATGGCTACACCTTC.

This clonotype was detected many times. The chain couples TRBV20-1 to TRBJ1-1; D is possibly TRBD1 (5 bases). This CDR3 spans 15 amino acids. Germline V gene data show CDR1 as DFQATT and CDR2 as SNEGSKA (reference sequence). Trimming took off 0 bases at V and 3 bases at J, with 14 bases between the two ends. CDR3 sequence (DNA): TGCAGTGCTAGAGATGGGGGGGGGGTTTACACTGAAGCTTTCTTT. Protein: CSARDGGGVYTEAFF.

This clonotype was detected ten times or more. The gene calls are TRBV28 and TRBJ1-2; 10 bases fit TRBD1. There are 21 residues in the CDR3. Germline trimming cut 9 bases from V and 1 base from J; bases unmatched to any gene: 26. Germline CDR1 and CDR2: MDHEN and SYDVKM. CDR3 amino acids: CASRQGAYLLQTENFNYGYTF. CDR3 nucleotide sequence: TGTGCCAGTCGACAGGGGGCGTATCTCCTTCAAACAGAAAATTTTAACTATGGCTACACCTTC.

Ten or more counts support this clonotype. The chain is built from TRBV5-1 and TRBJ1-5; possibly TRBD1 for D (5 bases). CDR3 size: 14 residues. The V end was cut by 4 bases, the J end by 3 bases, with 11 bases between. Germline-derived CDR1 and CDR2 are SGHRS and YFSETQ. Here the CDR3 DNA reads TGCGCCAGCAGCCCCGGGACGGACAATCAGCCCCAGCATTTT. The encoded protein is CASSPGTDNQPQHF.

In its sample, this clonotype was seen many times. In nucleotides, the CDR3 is TGCGCCAGCAGCACGACGGTACCCAACTACGAGCAGTACTTC. Residues: CASSTTVPNYEQYF. The chain has TRBV5-1 and TRBJ2-7; D gene unclear. V lost 4 bases and J 3 bases, leaving 14 bases between the germline ends. CDR1 and CDR2 from the germline V gene are SGHRS and YFSETQ. This CDR3 spans 14 amino acids. Drawing the rest from reference TRBV5-1 and TRBJ2-7, the complete variable domain is KAGVTQTPRYLIKTRGQQVTLSCSPISGHRSVSWYQQTPGQGLQFLFEYFSETQRNKGNFPGRFSGRQFSNSRSEMNVSTLELGDSALYLCASSTTVPNYEQYFGPGTRLTVT.

At least ten counts were recorded for this clonotype. The chain combines TRBV20-1 with TRBJ2-3; tentative D call: TRBD1 (5 bases). CDR1 is DFQATT, CDR2 SNEGSKA, per germline (reference sequence). This CDR3 spans 15 amino acids. V lost 6 bases and J 5 bases, leaving 21 bases between the germline ends. CDR3 amino acids: CSAKGAVGNRDTQYF. The CDR3 DNA follows: TGCAGTGCGAAAGGGGCGGTGGGTAATCGAGATACGCAGTATTTT.

This clonotype was recorded many times. The V call is TRBV5-1, the J call TRBJ1-1; D unresolved. The CDR3 has 15 residues. Trimming took off 4 bases at V and 2 bases at J, with 15 bases between the two ends. From germline, CDR1 is SGHRS and CDR2 YFSETQ. This CDR3 is CASSPGPETNTEAFF. The CDR3 coding sequence is TGCGCCAGCAGCCCCGGGCCAGAAACTAACACTGAAGCTTTCTTT.

This clonotype was picked up many times. The chain has TRBV9 and TRBJ1-2; D is undetermined. Germline V gene lookup returns CDR1 SGDLS and CDR2 YYNGEE. V was shortened by 0 bases and J by 2 bases, with 11 bases between the two germline ends. The CDR3 is 15 residues long. CDR3 loop: CASSVVRETNYGYTF. The CDR3 DNA is TGTGCCAGCAGCGTAGTAAGGGAGACAAACTATGGCTACACCTTC.

This clonotype was recorded many times. The V and J genes are TRBV6-1 and TRBJ2-3, with 10 bases lining up with TRBD1. V lost 1 base, J lost 4 bases, and 2 bases stayed unmatched. Germline CDR1 MNHNS, CDR2 SASEGT. CDR3 length: 15 residues. The CDR3: CASSEVDRGADTQYF. The CDR3 DNA is TGTGCCAGCAGTGAAGTGGACAGGGGGGCAGATACGCAGTATTTT.

This clonotype was seen ten or more times. This chain links TRBV6-5 with TRBJ2-5; 15 bases line up with TRBD2. V shed 6 bases, J shed 2 bases, and the junction held 1 base outside the gene matches. The CDR3 extends over 15 amino acids. CDR1 is MNHEY and CDR2 is SVGAGI in the germline V gene. The CDR3 region is CASSGLAGGQETQYF. CDR3 nucleotide sequence: TGTGCCAGCAGCGGACTAGCGGGGGGGCAAGAGACCCAGTACTTC.

In its sample, this clonotype was seen many times. CDR3: CASSLAPHTEAFF. In DNA, the CDR3 is TGTGCCAGCAGCTTAGCGCCGCACACTGAAGCTTTCTTT. This chain connects TRBV7-9 to TRBJ1-1; D uncertain. Per the germline V gene, CDR1 is SEHNR and CDR2 is FQNEAQ (reference sequence). With 0 bases removed from V and 3 bases from J, the gap between germline ends came to 5 bases. The CDR3 spans 13 residues.

This clonotype was recorded many times. The chain couples TRBV20-1 to TRBJ2-4; D possibly matches TRBD1 or TRBD2 (5 bases each). Trimming shortened V by 5 bases and J by 11 bases, and 10 bases separated the two germline ends. Germline values: CDR1 DFQATT, CDR2 SNEGSKA (reference sequence). The CDR3 is 10 amino acids. The CDR3 region has the DNA TGCAGTGCTTTGGGGGTTCTTCAGTACTTC. It specifies CSALGVLQYF.

Ten or more counts support this clonotype. The CDR3 nucleotides are TGCGCCAGCAGCTCCTCCGGACTAGCGGGGGGATTTCAAGAGACCCAGTACTTC. Translated, it gives CASSSSGLAGGFQETQYF. The gene calls are TRBV5-1 and TRBJ2-5, with TRBD2 matching over 14 bases. The CDR3 covers 18 residues. CDR1 SGHRS and CDR2 YFSETQ come from the germline V gene. The V gene end was trimmed by 3 bases and the J gene end by 2 bases; junction bases not matched to a gene: 9. The whole variable domain, remainder taken from reference TRBV5-1 and TRBJ2-5, is KAGVTQTPRYLIKTRGQQVTLSCSPISGHRSVSWYQQTPGQGLQFLFEYFSETQRNKGNFPGRFSGRQFSNSRSEMNVSTLELGDSALYLCASSSSGLAGGFQETQYFGPGTRLLVL.

The sample holds many counts of this clonotype. The V gene is TRBV12-3 or TRBV12-4, the J gene TRBJ2-4; 10 positions agree with TRBD1. V gave up 0 bases and J gave up 15 bases; unmatched junction bases: 8. The CDR3 is 14 residues long. In nucleotides, the CDR3 is TGTGCCAGCAGTTTAGCCCCGGGACAGGGGTTAAGGTACTTC. It specifies CASSLAPGQGLRYF.

At least ten counts were recorded for this clonotype. The chain employs TRBV9 and TRBJ2-4, with D unresolved. The V end was cut by 0 bases, the J end by 4 bases, with 11 bases between. CDR1 and CDR2 (germline): SGDLS, YYNGEE. The CDR3 is 15 residues long. CDR3 in amino acids: CASSVDGELKNIQYF. The DNA for the CDR3 is TGTGCCAGCAGCGTAGATGGGGAATTAAAAAACATTCAGTACTTC.